The rows below give T cell receptor beta chains drawn from one sample of a study of T cell repertoires in cytomegalovirus infection. TCRdb recomputed calls from the reads with MiXCR, one row per CDR3 protein. The table has approximately 170,000 distinct CDR3 sequences, roughly a sixth seen once. Input material: CD8+ T cells from PBMCs. The receptors derive from a human donor in good health (CMV status not recorded). Some clones in this sample may be carry-over from other donors' samples. CDR3s include the opening cysteine and the closing phenylalanine or tryptophan. D genes are given only for firm matches. Clone size is not always given. Where it is, it says once, few, many or a class for expanded clones.

j_gene,v_gene,abundance,d_gene,CDR3aa,CDR3nt
TRBJ1-5,TRBV28,few,-,CASSLRCAGDLVDCSNQPQHF,TGTGCCAGCAGTTTAAGGTGCGCGGGGGATCTTGTCGATTGTAGCAATCAGCCCCAGCATTTT
TRBJ2-1,TRBV7-2,many,-,CASSLEVLYNEQFF,TGTGCCAGCAGCTTAGAGGTCCTCTACAATGAGCAGTTCTTC
TRBJ2-3,TRBV2,-,TRBD2,CASSEGLAGELTDTQYF,TGTGCCAGCAGTGAGGGACTAGCGGGAGAGTTAACAGATACGCAGTATTTT
TRBJ2-1,TRBV6-2/TRBV6-3,-,-,CASSSQDYYNEQFF,TGTGCCAGCAGTTCCCAGGACTACTACAATGAGCAGTTCTTC
TRBJ1-1,TRBV9,-,-,CASSVDGADTEAFF,TGTGCCAGCAGCGTAGATGGGGCCGACACTGAAGCTTTCTTT
TRBJ2-3,TRBV24-1,-,-,CATSDLDTTDTQYF,TGTGCCACCAGTGATTTGGACACAACAGATACGCAGTATTTT
TRBJ2-7,TRBV19,-,-,CASSPSIQQRYEQYF,TGTGCCAGTAGCCCTTCGATCCAGCAACGCTACGAGCAGTACTTC
TRBJ2-2,TRBV6-8,-,-,CASSYSITGTSGELFF,TGTGCCAGCAGTTACTCGATTACGGGAACGAGCGGGGAGCTGTTTTTT
TRBJ2-1,TRBV7-6,-,-,CASSLVVTGNEQFF,TGTGCCAGCAGCTTAGTCGTGACGGGGAATGAGCAGTTCTTC
TRBJ1-2,TRBV7-2,-,TRBD1,CASSVNSGTAPFYGYTF,TGTGCCAGCAGCGTCAACTCCGGGACAGCACCTTTCTATGGCTACACCTTC
TRBJ2-7,TRBV4-1,few,TRBD2,CASSQAGGRVYEQYF,TGCGCCAGCAGCCAAGCGGGCGGGAGGGTCTACGAGCAGTACTTC
TRBJ2-4,TRBV27,-,-,CASSFGTTLAKNIQYF,TGTGCCAGCAGTTTCGGAACGACTTTAGCCAAAAACATTCAGTACTTC
TRBJ2-1,TRBV4-1,few,-,CASSQDLSKRNNEQFF,TGCGCCAGCAGCCAAGATCTATCGAAACGGAACAATGAGCAGTTCTTC
TRBJ2-3,TRBV28,-,-,CASSLGGPPDTQYF,TGTGCCAGCAGTTTAGGGGGACCGCCGGATACGCAGTATTTT
TRBJ2-1,TRBV29-1,-,TRBD2,CSVSEGTSPAREQFF,TGCAGCGTTTCCGAAGGGACTAGCCCCGCCAGGGAGCAGTTCTTC
TRBJ2-7,TRBV20-1,few,TRBD2,CSAAQTSETYEQYF,TGCAGTGCTGCCCAGACTAGCGAGACCTACGAGCAGTACTTC
TRBJ2-1,TRBV6-4,few,TRBD2,CASSEELAGGSYNEQFF,TGTGCCAGCAGTGAAGAACTAGCGGGAGGGTCCTACAATGAGCAGTTCTTC
TRBJ2-1,TRBV7-3,many,-,CASSFGTSHNEQFF,TGTGCCAGCAGCTTCGGGACTTCCCACAATGAGCAGTTCTTC
TRBJ2-5,TRBV7-2,-,TRBD2,CASSRLAEQETQYF,TGTGCCAGCAGCCGACTAGCGGAACAAGAGACCCAGTACTTC
TRBJ2-1,TRBV28,few,-,CASSYRGARNEQFF,TGTGCCAGCAGTTACCGGGGGGCGCGAAATGAGCAGTTCTTC
TRBJ1-2,TRBV6-1,-,-,CASSEFNPAYTF,TGTGCCAGCAGTGAATTTAACCCAGCCTACACCTTC
TRBJ2-1,TRBV6-2/TRBV6-3,-,-,CASGEADYNEQFF,TGTGCCAGCGGGGAGGCGGACTACAATGAGCAGTTCTTC
TRBJ2-1,TRBV11-2,-,-,CASSRTGGVNEQFF,TGTGCCAGCAGTCGGACAGGAGGGGTCAATGAGCAGTTCTTC
TRBJ1-6,TRBV7-3,few,-,CASSLGSSQSPNSPLHF,TGTGCCAGCAGCTTAGGGAGCTCTCAATCCCCTAATTCACCCCTCCACTTT
TRBJ2-1,TRBV5-4,-,TRBD1,CASSAGGSYNEQFF,TGTGCCAGCTCGGCAGGGGGCTCCTACAATGAGCAGTTCTTC
TRBJ2-2,TRBV6-4,-,-,CASRQGTGELFF,TGTGCCAGCAGACAGGGAACCGGGGAGCTGTTTTTT
TRBJ2-7,TRBV7-9,-,TRBD1,CASSQGAAGEQYF,TGTGCCAGCAGCCAGGGGGCAGCGGGCGAGCAGTACTTC